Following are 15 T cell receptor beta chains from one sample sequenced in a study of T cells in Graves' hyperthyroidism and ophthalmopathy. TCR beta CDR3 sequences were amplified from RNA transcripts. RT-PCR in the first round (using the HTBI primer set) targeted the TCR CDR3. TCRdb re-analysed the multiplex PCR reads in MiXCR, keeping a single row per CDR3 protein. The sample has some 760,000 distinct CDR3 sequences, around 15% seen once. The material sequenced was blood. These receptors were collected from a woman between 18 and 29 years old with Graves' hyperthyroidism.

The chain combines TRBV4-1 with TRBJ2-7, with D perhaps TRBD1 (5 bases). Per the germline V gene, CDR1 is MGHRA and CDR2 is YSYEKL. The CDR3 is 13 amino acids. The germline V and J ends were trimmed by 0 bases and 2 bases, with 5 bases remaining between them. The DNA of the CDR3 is TGCGCCAGCAGCCAAGAAGGGGCCTACGAGCAGTACTTC. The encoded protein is CASSQEGAYEQYF.

CDR3 nucleotides: TGCAGCGTTGAAGTCTGGACAGGGGAGACCCAGTACTTC. This translates into CSVEVWTGETQYF. The genes are TRBV29-1 and TRBJ2-5; TRBD1 agrees at 8 bases. Germline V lookup: CDR1 SQVTM, CDR2 ANQGSEA. The CDR3 sequence is 13 residues long. The junction had 3 bases not matched to a gene; V was cut back by 1 base and J by 5 bases. Based on the CDR3 plus reference TRBV29-1 and TRBJ2-5, the full variable domain is SAVISQKPSRDICQRGTSLTIQCQVDSQVTMMFWYRQQPGQSLTLIATANQGSEATYESGFVIDKFPISRPNLTFSTLTVSNMSPEDSSIYLCSVEVWTGETQYFGPGTRLLVL.

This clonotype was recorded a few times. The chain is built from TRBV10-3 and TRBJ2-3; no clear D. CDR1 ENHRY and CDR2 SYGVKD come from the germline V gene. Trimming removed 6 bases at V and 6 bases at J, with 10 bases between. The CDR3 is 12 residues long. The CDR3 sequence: CAISREGDTQYF. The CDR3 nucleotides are TGTGCCATCAGCCGAGAAGGTGATACGCAGTATTTT.

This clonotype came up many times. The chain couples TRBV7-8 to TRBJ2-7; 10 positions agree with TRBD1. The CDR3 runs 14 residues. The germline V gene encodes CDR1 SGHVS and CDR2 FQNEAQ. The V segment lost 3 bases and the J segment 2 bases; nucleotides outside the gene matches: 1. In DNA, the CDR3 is TGTGCCAGCAGCTTGGACAGGGGGACCTACGAGCAGTACTTC. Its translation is CASSLDRGTYEQYF.

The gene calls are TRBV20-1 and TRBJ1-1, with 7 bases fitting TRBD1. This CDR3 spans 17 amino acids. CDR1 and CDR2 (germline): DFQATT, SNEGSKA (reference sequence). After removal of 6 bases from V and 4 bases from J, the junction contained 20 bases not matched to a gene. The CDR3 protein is CSAGLDRALGPSTEAFF. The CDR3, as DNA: TGCAGTGCGGGATTAGACAGGGCCCTAGGTCCGAGCACTGAAGCTTTCTTT.

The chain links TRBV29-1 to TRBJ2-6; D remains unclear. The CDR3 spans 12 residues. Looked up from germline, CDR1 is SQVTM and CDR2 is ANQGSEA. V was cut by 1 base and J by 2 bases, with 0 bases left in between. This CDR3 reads CSVEAGANVLTF. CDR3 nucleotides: TGCAGCGTTGAAGCTGGGGCCAACGTCCTGACTTTC.

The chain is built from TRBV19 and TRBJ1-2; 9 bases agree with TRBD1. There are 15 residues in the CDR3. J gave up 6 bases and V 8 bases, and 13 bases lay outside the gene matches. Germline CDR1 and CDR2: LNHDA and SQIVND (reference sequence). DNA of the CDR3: TGTGCCAGTCTCCAACTCTCGGGGACAGGGAATGGCTACACCTTC. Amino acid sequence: CASLQLSGTGNGYTF.

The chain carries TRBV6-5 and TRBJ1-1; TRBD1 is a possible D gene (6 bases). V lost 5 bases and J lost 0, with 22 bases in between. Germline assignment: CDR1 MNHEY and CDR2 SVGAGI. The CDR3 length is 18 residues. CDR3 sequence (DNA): TGTGCCAGCAGTCCCCGGTCTCAGGTGGGGGGCATGAACACTGAAGCTTTCTTT. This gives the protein CASSPRSQVGGMNTEAFF.

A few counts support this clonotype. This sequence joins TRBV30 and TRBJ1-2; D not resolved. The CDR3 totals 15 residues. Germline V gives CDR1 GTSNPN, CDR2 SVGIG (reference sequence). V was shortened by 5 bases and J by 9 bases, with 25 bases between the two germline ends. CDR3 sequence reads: CAWGMGVGSLSRYTF. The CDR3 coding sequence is TGTGCCTGGGGGATGGGAGTCGGCAGCCTTTCACGCTACACCTTC.

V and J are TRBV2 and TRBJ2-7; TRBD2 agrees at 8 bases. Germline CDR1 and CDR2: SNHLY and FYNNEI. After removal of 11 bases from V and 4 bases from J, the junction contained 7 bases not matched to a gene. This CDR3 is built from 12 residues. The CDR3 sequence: CAGRASGYEQYF. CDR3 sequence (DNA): TGTGCCGGGCGGGCTAGCGGGTACGAGCAGTACTTC.

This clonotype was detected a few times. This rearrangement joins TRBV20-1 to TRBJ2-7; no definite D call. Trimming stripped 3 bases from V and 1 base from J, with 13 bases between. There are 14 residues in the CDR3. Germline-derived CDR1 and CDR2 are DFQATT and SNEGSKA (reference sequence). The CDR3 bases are TGCAGTGCTAGTTTGGGGATCCGGTCCTACGAGCAGTACTTC. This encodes CSASLGIRSYEQYF.

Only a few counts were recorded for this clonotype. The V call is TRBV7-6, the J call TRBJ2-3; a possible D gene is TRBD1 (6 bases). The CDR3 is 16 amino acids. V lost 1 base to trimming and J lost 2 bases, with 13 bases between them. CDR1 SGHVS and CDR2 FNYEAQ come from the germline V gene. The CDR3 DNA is TGTGCCAGCAGCTTAGGGCTGGGACATCTCACAGATACGCAGTATTTT. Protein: CASSLGLGHLTDTQYF.

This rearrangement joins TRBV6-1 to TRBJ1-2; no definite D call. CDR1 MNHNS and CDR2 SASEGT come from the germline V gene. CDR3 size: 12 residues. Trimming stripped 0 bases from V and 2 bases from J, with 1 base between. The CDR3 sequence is CASSEANYGYTF. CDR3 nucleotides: TGTGCCAGCAGTGAAGCCAACTATGGCTACACCTTC.

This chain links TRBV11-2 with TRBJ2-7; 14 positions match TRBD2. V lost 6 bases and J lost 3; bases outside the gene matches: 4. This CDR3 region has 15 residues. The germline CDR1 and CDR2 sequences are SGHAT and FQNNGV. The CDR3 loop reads CASSRTSGGIYEQYF. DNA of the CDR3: TGTGCCAGCAGTCGGACTAGCGGGGGGATCTACGAGCAGTACTTC. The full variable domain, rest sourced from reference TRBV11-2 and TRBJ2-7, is EAGVAQSPRYKIIEKRQSVAFWCNPISGHATLYWYQQILGQGPKLLIQFQNNGVVDDSQLPKDRFSAERLKGVDSTLKIQPAKLEDSAVYLCASSRTSGGIYEQYFGPGTRLTVT.

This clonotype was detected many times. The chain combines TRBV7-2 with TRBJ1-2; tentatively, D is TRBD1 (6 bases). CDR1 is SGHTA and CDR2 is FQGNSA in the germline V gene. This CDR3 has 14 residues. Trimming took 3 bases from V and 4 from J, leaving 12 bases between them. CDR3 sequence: CASSFGFRGYGYTF. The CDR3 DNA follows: TGTGCCAGCAGCTTTGGCTTCAGGGGCTATGGCTACACCTTC.